The T cell receptor (beta chain) under discussion was sequenced for a study of human T cells and chemical hapten exposure. Across the study: Patch testing placed 0.01% DPC on the upper back, with readings at 6 days.

This clonotype was counted only a few times. Library preparation tagged each individual cDNA molecule with a unique molecular identifier. From the RACE reads, TCRdb called clonotypes with MiXCR, one entry per CDR3 protein. The data hold 330,000 or so distinct CDR3 sequences, with about 6.3% observed a single time. Time point indicated: patch test 2, 6 weeks after DPC sensitization. Treatment reported: therapeutic diphenylcyclopropenone sensitization with weekly scalp DPC. At every patch-test visit, blood was drawn before the patch test was applied. Trimming removed 5 bases at V and 7 bases at J, with 15 bases between. The CDR3 totals 14 residues. CDR1 and CDR2 (germline): LNHDA, SQIVND (reference sequence).

The sequence came from a woman younger than 35 with alopecia areata. Some clones in this sample may be carry-over from other donors' samples. This sample comprised whole blood, obtained in connection with sensitization to the hapten diphenylcyclopropenone (DPC). V gene TRBV19 combines with J gene TRBJ2-1; no clear D gene. The CDR3 region is CASSVSFLRNEQFF. The CDR3 nucleotides are TGTGCCAGTAGTGTCAGCTTTCTAAGGAATGAGCAGTTCTTC.